This TCR beta chain is from a study of T cells in localized non-small cell lung cancer. Profiling relied on immunoSEQ multiplex PCR, and the TCRdb table lists in-frame clones only, not all of them. The table lists 35,000 to 40,000 clones, around 79% of them singletons. A note on this clone: Its antigen is currently unknown.

The length of the CDR3 is 14 residues. With 7 bases clipped from V and 0 bases from J, the junction kept 5 bases outside the gene matches. Germline lookup yields CDR1 SGHTA and CDR2 FQGNSA. Points from the study as a whole: There were a median 57 of the top 100 tumor clones appearing in adjacent lung. With higher T cell density in blood came longer overall survival. T cell clonality was highest in uninvolved adjacent lung, above tumor. Heterogeneity is still possible, as just one tumor region was sequenced.

The sample consisted of peripheral blood, taken before any cancer treatment. The TCR originated in a male donor at least 60 years old with stage III squamous cell lung carcinoma. This chain links TRBV7-2 with TRBJ2-7; 8 bases agree with TRBD1. Here the CDR3 reads CASTTGTGSYEQYF. CDR3 nucleotides: TGTGCCAGCACCACCGGGACAGGCTCCTACGAGCAGTACTTC.